This T cell receptor beta chain was identified during a study of cytomegalovirus exposure and HLA in healthy donors. Findings and caveats of the study: Reports showed the classifier diagnosing cytomegalovirus status with high specificity and sensitivity. Relative to the approximately 700-donor mean, N-insertions were reportedly fewer in an Asian-associated ancestry cluster in a later analysis. Near-uniform donor sequencing depth was presumed by presence/absence analyses.

The PCR used 60 Vbeta and 13 Jbeta primers. In the original workflow: It was a later analysis that counted about 80 million unique TCR beta chains, of which about 10 million were shared. TCRdb keeps only in-frame clones here, not all; method: immunoSEQ multiplex PCR. V, J and clone size reflect that table, while D and trimming were determined from the DNA. The repertoire has tens of thousands of clones, more than 75% of them found once; the top ten carry over 3%. On this clone itself: Its specificity is unknown.

Looked up from germline, CDR1 is SGHNT and CDR2 is YYREEE (reference sequence). The CDR3 spans 16 residues. After removal of 0 bases from V and 0 bases from J, the junction contained 5 bases not matched to a gene. Sequencing was performed on PBMCs. This sequence was found in a woman between 40 and 50 years old in good health and CMV-seronegative. The chain uses TRBV5-4 and TRBJ1-1; 7 bases match TRBD1. The CDR3 sequence: CASSLVGQHMNTEAFF. The CDR3 bases are TGTGCCAGCAGCTTGGTGGGACAGCACATGAACACTGAAGCTTTCTTT. The full variable domain, rest sourced from reference TRBV5-4 and TRBJ1-1, is ETGVTQSPTHLIKTRGQQVTLRCSSQSGHNTVSWYQQALGQGPQFIFQYYREEENGRGNFPPRFSGLQFPNYSSELNVNALELDDSALYLCASSLVGQHMNTEAFFGQGTRLTVV.